These T cell receptor beta chains were read from a single sample in a study of T cell responses to AZD1222 COVID-19 vaccine. Generated by immunoSEQ multiplex PCR, the TCRdb table keeps only in-frame clones and is missing some. The sample contains over 100,000 clones, roughly 84% of which appear only once. The source was peripheral blood, collected on day 0 of AZD1222 vaccination. These receptors originate from an adult in good health. CDR3s include the opening cysteine and the closing phenylalanine or tryptophan. A D gene is named only where the DNA matches it firmly. Part of the rows lack a size; the others show once, few, many or a class for expanded clones.

TRBD1 | . | TRBJ2-5 | TRBV5-4 | TGTGCCAGCAGCTCATCAAAGGACAGGGGTTCGGAGACCCAGTACTTC | CASSSSKDRGSETQYF
. | . | TRBJ1-6 | TRBV14 | TGTGCCAGCAGCCAATATGGTTCGGGGAATAATTCACCCCTCCACTTT | CASSQYGSGNNSPLHF
. | . | TRBJ1-2 | TRBV29-1 | TGCAGCGTTGTCTTGAACTATGGCTACACCTTC | CSVVLNYGYTF
. | . | TRBJ1-1 | TRBV10-3 | TGTGCCATCAGTGAGTCGGCGGGGGTCCTGAACACTGAAGCTTTCTTT | CAISESAGVLNTEAFF
. | . | TRBJ2-2 | TRBV5-4 | TGTGCCAGCAGCTTGGTCCGGACCCTGACTAACACCGGGGAGCTGTTTTTT | CASSLVRTLTNTGELFF
. | . | TRBJ1-5 | TRBV2 | TGTGCCAGCAGTGGGCGGGTTGAGCCCCAGCATTTT | CASSGRVEPQHF
. | . | TRBJ2-2 | TRBV20-1 | TGCAGTGCTAGTAGGCAGGGTACGACCGGGGAGCTGTTTTTT | CSASRQGTTGELFF
TRBD2 | . | TRBJ2-7 | TRBV6-5 | TGTGCCAGCAGTTACACTAGCGGGAGGCCCTACGAGCAGTACTTC | CASSYTSGRPYEQYF
. | . | TRBJ1-3 | TRBV5-1 | TGCGCCAGCAGCTTGGCGGGGGCGCGTTTTGGAAACACCATATATTTT | CASSLAGARFGNTIYF
. | . | TRBJ2-2 | TRBV24-1 | TGTGCCACCAGTGGGGCGCAGGGCGCTACCGGGGAGCTGTTTTTT | CATSGAQGATGELFF
TRBD1 | . | TRBJ2-2 | TRBV5-6 | TGTGCCAGCAGTTGGCCGACAGGGGGCGACGCCGGGGAGCTGTTTTTT | CASSWPTGGDAGELFF
. | . | TRBJ2-3 | TRBV24-1 | TGTGCCACCAGTGATTCGGGCACTAGCACAGATACGCAGTATTTT | CATSDSGTSTDTQYF
. | . | TRBJ2-5 | TRBV2 | TGTGCCAGCAGTGATTTGTGGGTGGCCGGGGAGACCCAGTACTTC | CASSDLWVAGETQYF
TRBD1 | . | TRBJ2-7 | TRBV27 | TGTGCCAGCAGTTTAGGGACAGGCCGACCCTACGAGCAGTACTTC | CASSLGTGRPYEQYF
TRBD2 | . | TRBJ2-3 | TRBV20-1 | TGCAGTGCTAGTCAAGCGGGAGGCGCAGATACGCAGTATTTT | CSASQAGGADTQYF
TRBD2 | . | TRBJ2-5 | TRBV3-1/TRBV3-2 | TGTGCCAGCAGCCAAAGAGCGGGGGGCGAGACCCAGTACTTC | CASSQRAGGETQYF
TRBD1 | . | TRBJ1-5 | TRBV5-5 | TGTGCCAGCAGCTCGGGACAGGGGGTGAATCAGCCCCAGCATTTT | CASSSGQGVNQPQHF
. | . | TRBJ2-1 | TRBV6-5 | TGTGCCACCGAGGGGGATGGGCCCGCGGGTGAGCAGTTCTTC | CATEGDGPAGEQFF
. | . | TRBJ2-3 | TRBV7-3 | TGTGCCAGCAGCTTAACGCAGGGGCTCGGGGATACGCAGTATTTT | CASSLTQGLGDTQYF
TRBD1 | . | TRBJ2-1 | TRBV7-2 | TGTGCCAGCAGCCCGATAGGGACAGGGGCCCACAATGAGCAGTTCTTC | CASSPIGTGAHNEQFF
. | . | TRBJ2-1 | TRBV28 | TGTGCCAGCAGAAAGGGGGGGTCCTACAATGAGCAGTTCTTC | CASRKGGSYNEQFF
. | . | TRBJ2-3 | TRBV7-8 | TGTGCCAGCAGCCCGCCTCGGAAAGATACGCAGTATTTT | CASSPPRKDTQYF
. | . | TRBJ1-6 | TRBV2 | TGTGCCAGCAGTAATCCATCGAGGAGTTCACCCCTCCACTTT | CASSNPSRSSPLHF
. | . | TRBJ1-1 | TRBV6-5 | TGTGCCAGCAGTTACTCTGCAGGGGAAGTTGACACTGAAGCTTTCTTT | CASSYSAGEVDTEAFF
. | . | TRBJ2-3 | TRBV18 | TGTGCCAGCTCACCGATAGAGACGCAGTATTTT | CASSPIETQYF
. | . | TRBJ1-2 | TRBV6-5 | TGTGCCAGCAGTTACTCGGGACCGCACTATGGCTACACCTTC | CASSYSGPHYGYTF
TRBD2 | . | TRBJ2-5 | TRBV7-9 | TGTGCCAGCAGCTTAGCGCGGGGAGCGGGAGAACAAGAGACCCAGTACTTC | CASSLARGAGEQETQYF
TRBD1 | few | TRBJ2-7 | TRBV11-3 | TGTGCCAGCAGCTCTGGACAGGGGGCACGCGAGCAGTACTTC | CASSSGQGAREQYF
. | . | TRBJ1-6 | TRBV3-1/TRBV3-2 | TGTGCCAGCAGCCAGGGGGAATTTAATTCACCCCTCCACTTT | CASSQGEFNSPLHF
TRBD1 | . | TRBJ1-3 | TRBV4-3 | TGCGCCAGCAGCCAAGATAGGACAGGGCCTTCTGGAAACACCATATATTTT | CASSQDRTGPSGNTIYF
. | . | TRBJ1-1 | TRBV2 | TGTGCCAGAACACAGCGATATGAACCTGAAGCTTTCTTT | CARTQRYEPEAFF
TRBD1 | few | TRBJ2-1 | TRBV5-1 | TGCGCCAGCAGCTCCGGACAGGGGACCTACAATGAGCAGTTCTTC | CASSSGQGTYNEQFF
. | . | TRBJ2-2 | TRBV6-5 | TGTGCCAGCCTCTTCCTAACGAACACCGGGGAGCTGTTTTTT | CASLFLTNTGELFF
. | . | TRBJ2-2 | TRBV6-5 | TGTGCCAGCAGCCGTGATAGGGACACCGGGGAGCTGTTTTTT | CASSRDRDTGELFF
TRBD1 | . | TRBJ1-5 | TRBV19 | TGTGCCAGTACTACGGACAGGATCCGAAATCAGCCCCAGCATTTT | CASTTDRIRNQPQHF
TRBD1 | few | TRBJ1-2 | TRBV5-1 | TGCGCCAGCAGCTCCCCTGGACAGGGAGCTGGCTACACCTTC | CASSSPGQGAGYTF
. | few | TRBJ1-3 | TRBV7-8 | TGTGCCAGCAGCCGTACTGGAAACACCATATATTTT | CASSRTGNTIYF
TRBD1 | . | TRBJ1-5 | TRBV6-2/TRBV6-3 | TGTGCCAGCAGTTATCCAGGGGGCAGCAATCAGCCCCAGCATTTT | CASSYPGGSNQPQHF
. | . | TRBJ1-2 | TRBV29-1 | TGCAGCGTTGCGGGGGTACTGGGCTACACCTTC | CSVAGVLGYTF
TRBD1 | . | TRBJ1-5 | TRBV19 | TGTGCCAGTAGTACGGGTCGGTTAGGACAGGGATCTCAGCCCCAGCATTTT | CASSTGRLGQGSQPQHF
TRBD2 | few | TRBJ2-1 | TRBV7-9 | TGTGCCAGCAGTCCCTCGGGATCGGAAAGAAGCGGGAAATTCTTC | CASSPSGSERSGKFF
TRBD1 | . | TRBJ1-1 | TRBV14 | TGTGCCAGCAGCCGAATAAGGGACAGGAACACTGAAGCTTTCTTT | CASSRIRDRNTEAFF
. | . | TRBJ2-3 | TRBV10-3 | TGTGCCATCGCGAGCACAGATACGCAGTATTTT | CAIASTDTQYF
. | . | TRBJ2-3 | TRBV24-1 | TGTGCCACCAGTGGACAAGTAAGCACAGATACGCAGTATTTT | CATSGQVSTDTQYF
. | . | TRBJ2-5 | TRBV2 | TGTGCCAGCAGTCGGGGAAACTCAGAGACCCAGTACTTC | CASSRGNSETQYF
TRBD1 | . | TRBJ2-7 | TRBV29-1 | TGCAGAACGGCAGGGGGTGATTCCTACGAGCAGTACTTC | CRTAGGDSYEQYF
TRBD1 | . | TRBJ1-2 | TRBV11-3 | TGTGCCAGCAGCAAAAGACAGGGCGTGAACTATGGCTACACCTTC | CASSKRQGVNYGYTF
TRBD1 | . | TRBJ1-1 | TRBV27 | TGTGCCAGCAGTTTAGACAGGGCGGGCACTGAAGCTTTCTTT | CASSLDRAGTEAFF
. | . | TRBJ2-3 | TRBV2 | TGTGCCAGCAGTTCTCTCGGCACAGATACGCAGTATTTT | CASSSLGTDTQYF
. | . | TRBJ2-1 | TRBV27 | TGTGCCAGCAGTTTACAGTGGGGTTCCTACAATGAGCAGTTCTTC | CASSLQWGSYNEQFF
TRBD1 | few | TRBJ2-2 | TRBV11-3 | TGTGCCACTCGGAGGACAGGGGTAGACACCGGGGAGCTGTTTTTT | CATRRTGVDTGELFF
TRBD2 | . | TRBJ2-1 | TRBV30 | TGTGCCTGGTCGGCGGGGGGGGCCAATTGGAATGAGCAGTTCTTC | CAWSAGGANWNEQFF
. | . | TRBJ2-7 | TRBV5-6 | TGTGCCAGCAGCTCCCGGGTCTCCTACGAGCAGTACTTC | CASSSRVSYEQYF
. | few | TRBJ2-5 | TRBV19 | TGTGCCAGTAGTATAGTCTGGGAAGAGACCCAGTACTTC | CASSIVWEETQYF
. | many | TRBJ2-5 | TRBV5-1 | TGCGCCAGCAGTGGATCGCGGAGCGGTTTTTTAGAGACCCAGTACTTC | CASSGSRSGFLETQYF
. | . | TRBJ2-7 | TRBV1 | TGCACCAGCAGCCCTTTCAGGGGTCCCGGGCAGTACTTC | CTSSPFRGPGQYF
TRBD2 | few | TRBJ2-2 | TRBV7-2 | TGTGCCAGCAGCTTAGGCGTGGGAGGGACGGCTAACACCGGGGAGCTGTTTTTT | CASSLGVGGTANTGELFF
. | . | TRBJ2-3 | TRBV7-9 | TGTGCCAGCAGCTTAGACACCACAGATACGCAGTATTTT | CASSLDTTDTQYF